A single sample is the source of the 9 T cell receptor beta chains below, sequenced in a study of graft-versus-host responses after intestinal transplantation. Their target antigens are unknown. Sequenced by immunoSEQ multiplex PCR; TCRdb stores in-frame clones only, minus some. The sample lists about 90,000 clones, roughly 91% occurring once. Sequenced material: unstimulated CD8+ T cells sorted from spleen or lymph node cells, taken before transplant. The receptors originated from a human donor who was the organ donor for an intestinal transplant.

The genes are TRBV10-3 and TRBJ2-2, with D perhaps matching TRBD2 (5 bases). The germline CDR1 and CDR2 sequences are ENHRY and SYGVKD. The length of the CDR3 is 17 residues. Trimming stripped 6 bases from V and 0 bases from J, with 17 bases between. DNA for the CDR3: TGTGCCATCAGGGGTCGGATGGGGAGACCGAACACCGGGGAGCTGTTTTTT. Its protein product is CAIRGRMGRPNTGELFF.

The chain joins TRBV19 to TRBJ2-7; 8 nucleotides agree with TRBD2. The CDR3 has 14 amino acids. The germline gives CDR1 LNHDA, CDR2 SQIVND (reference sequence). After removal of 3 bases from V and 3 bases from J, the junction contained 4 bases not matched to a gene. The CDR3: CASSMGTRDYEQYF. The CDR3 region has the DNA TGTGCCAGTAGTATGGGGACTAGAGACTACGAGCAGTACTTC.

The V call is TRBV7-3, the J call TRBJ2-5, with 8 bases identical to TRBD2. Germline CDR1 SGHTA, CDR2 FQGTGA. The CDR3 contains 15 residues. J gave up 5 bases and V 5 bases, and 10 bases lay outside the gene matches. The CDR3 reads CASSPGGGRWETQYF. In nucleotides, the CDR3 is TGTGCCAGCAGCCCGGGGGGGGGTCGCTGGGAGACCCAGTACTTC.

This sequence joins TRBV11-2 and TRBJ2-7, with a weak D call TRBD2 (5 bases). This CDR3 has 15 residues. Trimming pared 5 bases from V and 2 bases from J, leaving 16 bases between. Germline values: CDR1 SGHAT, CDR2 FQNNGV. DNA of the CDR3: TGTGCCAGCAGCCCCATGAAAACTAGGCCCTACGAGCAGTACTTC. Its protein is CASSPMKTRPYEQYF.

The chain employs TRBV5-8 and TRBJ2-7; 7 nucleotides align to TRBD2. Trimming cost V 8 bases and J 0 bases; bases outside gene matches: 5. CDR1 and CDR2 from the germline V gene are SGHTS and YDEGEE. The CDR3 length is 13 residues. The CDR3 DNA reads TGTGCCAGGGGGACGGGGGGCTCCTACGAGCAGTACTTC. Translating gives CARGTGGSYEQYF.

The rearrangement uses TRBV7-3 and TRBJ1-1; 9 nucleotides agree with TRBD1. Germline CDR1 and CDR2: SGHTA and FQGTGA. This CDR3 has 15 amino acids. The trim removed 5 bases at V and 5 bases at J, leaving 9 bases unmatched. The CDR3 DNA reads as TGTGCCAGCAGCCCTGGGGACAGGGTGTTTACTGAAGCTTTCTTT. It translates to CASSPGDRVFTEAFF.

The chain is built from TRBV9 and TRBJ2-1; 7 bases are a match to TRBD2. Germline V lookup: CDR1 SGDLS, CDR2 YYNGEE. This CDR3 is built from 16 residues. The junction had 13 bases not matched to a gene; V was cut back by 4 bases and J by 6 bases. This CDR3 reads CASSPGLVFDRNEQFF. The CDR3, as DNA: TGTGCCAGCAGCCCCGGACTAGTCTTTGACCGCAATGAGCAGTTCTTC.

The chain joins TRBV5-1 to TRBJ2-7, with D possibly matching TRBD1 (6 bases). Germline V gene sequence: CDR1 SGHRS, CDR2 YFSETQ. The V end was cut by 3 bases, the J end by 7 bases, with 8 bases between. CDR3 length: 11 amino acids. The CDR3 region is CASSWGPEQYF. The CDR3, as DNA: TGCGCCAGCAGCTGGGGGCCGGAGCAGTACTTC. The full variable domain, completed using reference TRBV5-1 and TRBJ2-7, is KAGVTQTPRYLIKTRGQQVTLSCSPISGHRSVSWYQQTPGQGLQFLFEYFSETQRNKGNFPGRFSGRQFSNSRSEMNVSTLELGDSALYLCASSWGPEQYFGPGTRLTVT.

CDR3 sequence: CASRTSSVGNQPQHF. In DNA, the CDR3 is TGTGCCAGTAGGACTTCATCGGTGGGTAATCAGCCCCAGCATTTT. The chain uses TRBV19 and TRBJ1-5; D gene ambiguous. From germline, CDR1 is LNHDA and CDR2 SQIVND (reference sequence). The ends were cut back, 6 bases at V and 4 bases at J, with 16 bases in the middle. CDR3 length: 15 residues. Full variable domain (remainder filled in from reference TRBV19 and TRBJ1-5): DGGITQSPKYLFRKEGQNVTLSCEQNLNHDAMYWYRQDPGQGLRLIYYSQIVNDFQKGDIAEGYSVSREKKESFPLTVTSAQKNPTAFYLCASRTSSVGNQPQHFGDGTRLSIL.